Here is one TCR beta chain with its context. Its specificity is not known. The data are from a study of cytomegalovirus exposure and HLA in healthy donors. Regarding the study as a whole: Donor immune exposure was known only as CMV serostatus.

Primers for the PCR totalled 60 Vbeta and 13 Jbeta. TCRdb keeps only in-frame clones here, not all; method: immunoSEQ multiplex PCR. The data hold roughly 100,000 clones, with around 74% observed a single time. Germline V gene sequence: CDR1 SGHRS, CDR2 YFSETQ. J lost 12 bases, V lost 4 bases, and 13 bases had no gene match. This CDR3 spans 14 amino acids. This clonotype was obtained from a middle-aged woman in good health and CMV-seronegative. This chain joins TRBV5-1 and TRBJ2-1; TRBD1 matches at 7 bases. The sample consisted of PBMCs. CDR3 nucleotides: TGCGCCAGCAGCCCTGGACAGGCGCCTCCTACGCAGTTCTTC. It yields the protein CASSPGQAPPTQFF.